This TCR beta chain is from a study of identical twins. Study results and limitations: Excess twin sharing in beta out-of-frame sequences was weaker.

Remarks on this clonotype: Its antigen is currently unknown.

TCRdb independently ran MiXCR on the 5' RACE reads; one entry per CDR3 protein. The table lists 650,000 to 750,000 distinct CDR3 sequences, roughly 20% of them singletons. V gave up 6 bases and J gave up 2 bases, with 16 bases separating them. This CDR3 spans 14 amino acids. The germline CDR1 and CDR2 sequences are DFQATT and SNEGSKA (reference sequence). The same data also went into a second study, on T cells expressing NK-cell markers. From that second work: It was sorted CD3+CD56-NKG2C+, CD3+CD56+NKG2C- and CD3+CD56+NKG2C+ T cells that provided the TCR beta repertoires. HCMV specificity of the expanded NKG2C+ T cell clones was not established.

The clonotype was recovered from a young woman in good health. This chain links TRBV20-1 with TRBJ2-5, with D unresolved. Sequencing was done on a sample of PBMCs. The CDR3: CSALQERLQETQYF. CDR3 bases: TGCAGTGCCCTCCAGGAGCGTCTACAAGAGACCCAGTACTTC.